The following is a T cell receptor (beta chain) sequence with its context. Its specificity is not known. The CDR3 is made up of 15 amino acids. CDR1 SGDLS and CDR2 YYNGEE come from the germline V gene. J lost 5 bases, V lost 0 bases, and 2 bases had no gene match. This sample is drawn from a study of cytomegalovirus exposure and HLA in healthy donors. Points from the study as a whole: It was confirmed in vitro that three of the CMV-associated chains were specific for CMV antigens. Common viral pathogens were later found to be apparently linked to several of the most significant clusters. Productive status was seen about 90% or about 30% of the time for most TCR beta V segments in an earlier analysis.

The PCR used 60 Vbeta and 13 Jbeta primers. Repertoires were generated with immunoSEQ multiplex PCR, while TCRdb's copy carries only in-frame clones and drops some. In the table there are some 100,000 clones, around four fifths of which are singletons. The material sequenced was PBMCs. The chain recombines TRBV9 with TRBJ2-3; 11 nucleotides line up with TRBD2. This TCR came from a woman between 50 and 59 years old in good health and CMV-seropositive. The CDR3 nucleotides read TGTGCCAGCAGCGTAGTTAGCGGGGGGGGAGATACGCAGTATTTT. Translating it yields CASSVVSGGGDTQYF.